This entry is about one T cell receptor beta chain. Its antigen is still unknown. A much larger clone lies one base from this, so it may be a read error. Sample-barcoded 5' priming and a J-beta primer mix drove a second PCR of 7 to 11 cycles. A template-switch adaptor containing 12 random nucleotides labeled each cDNA molecule. At least 2.5 million CDR3-containing paired-end reads were obtained per sample. TCRdb passed the 5' RACE reads through MiXCR, listing each CDR3 protein once. Among more than 1 million distinct CDR3 sequences listed, under 45% were seen once. This sample is drawn from a study of blood T cells in healthy people across ages. CDR3 length: 13 residues. The V gene's germline CDR1 is DFQATT and CDR2 SNEGSKA (reference sequence). Findings and limits, study-wide: The unsorted PBMCs prevented any conclusive comparison of naive versus antigen-experienced cells.

Each donor had around 10 milliliters of peripheral blood drawn. Input material: blood. V usage is TRBV20-1 and J usage is TRBJ2-3; 7 bases are shared with TRBD1. The origin of this receptor is a woman aged 55-69 years in good health. The CDR3 sequence: CSAPIGGADTRYF. CDR3 nucleotides: TGCAGTGCTCCCATAGGGGGCGCAGATACGCGGTATTTT.